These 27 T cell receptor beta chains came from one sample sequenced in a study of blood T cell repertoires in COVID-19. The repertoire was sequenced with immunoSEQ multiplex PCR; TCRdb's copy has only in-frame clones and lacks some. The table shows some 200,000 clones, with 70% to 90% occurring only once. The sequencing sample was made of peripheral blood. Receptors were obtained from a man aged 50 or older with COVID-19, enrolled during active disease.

The chain's CDR3 is CASSSTDLYGYTF. CDR3 DNA: TGTGCCAGCAGTTCGACAGATTTATATGGCTACACCTTC. The V call is TRBV6-5, the J call TRBJ1-2; D possibly corresponds to TRBD1 (5 bases). Germline-derived CDR1 and CDR2 are MNHEY and SVGAGI. The CDR3 is made up of 13 amino acids. V was shortened by 4 bases and J by 5 bases, with 11 bases between the two germline ends.

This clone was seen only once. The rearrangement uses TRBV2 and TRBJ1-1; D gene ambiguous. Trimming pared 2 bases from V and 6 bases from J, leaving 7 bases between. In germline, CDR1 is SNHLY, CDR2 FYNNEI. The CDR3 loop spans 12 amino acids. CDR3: CASSESLSEAFF. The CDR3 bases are TGTGCCAGCAGTGAAAGTCTATCTGAAGCTTTCTTT.

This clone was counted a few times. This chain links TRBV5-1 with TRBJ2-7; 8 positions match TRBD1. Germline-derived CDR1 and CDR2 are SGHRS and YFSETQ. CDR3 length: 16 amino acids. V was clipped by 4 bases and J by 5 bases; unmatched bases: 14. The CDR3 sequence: CASSIRYRGVDHEQYF. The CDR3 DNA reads TGCGCCAGCAGCATCCGTTACAGGGGGGTAGATCACGAGCAGTACTTC.

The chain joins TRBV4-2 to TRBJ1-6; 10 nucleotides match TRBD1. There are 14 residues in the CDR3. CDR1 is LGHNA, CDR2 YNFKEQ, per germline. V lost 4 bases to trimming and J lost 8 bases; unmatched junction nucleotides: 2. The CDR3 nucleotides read TGTGCCAGCAGCCTAGGACAGGGGGATTCACCCCTCCACTTT. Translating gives CASSLGQGDSPLHF.

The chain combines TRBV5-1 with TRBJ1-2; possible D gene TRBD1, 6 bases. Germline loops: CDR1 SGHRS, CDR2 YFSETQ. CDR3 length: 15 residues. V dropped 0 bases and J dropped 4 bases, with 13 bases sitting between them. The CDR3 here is CASSLGQADLYGYTF. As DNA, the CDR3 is TGCGCCAGCAGCTTGGGACAGGCCGACCTCTATGGCTACACCTTC.

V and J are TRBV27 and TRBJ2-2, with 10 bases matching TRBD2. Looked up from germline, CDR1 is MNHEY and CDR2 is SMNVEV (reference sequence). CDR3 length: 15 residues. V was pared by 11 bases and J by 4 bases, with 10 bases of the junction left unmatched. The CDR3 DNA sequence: TGTGCCGCCGCCGGGACTAGCGTACGCACCGGGGAGCTGTTTTTT. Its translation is CAAAGTSVRTGELFF.

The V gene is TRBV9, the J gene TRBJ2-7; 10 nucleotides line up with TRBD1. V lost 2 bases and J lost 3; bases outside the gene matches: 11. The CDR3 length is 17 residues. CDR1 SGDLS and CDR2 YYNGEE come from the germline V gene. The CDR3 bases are TGTGCCAGCAGCGTTAGTATCGGCGACAGGGGGCTCTACGAGCAGTACTTC. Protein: CASSVSIGDRGLYEQYF.

The CDR3 loop reads CASSLQGGTTEAFF. The CDR3 region has the DNA TGTGCCAGCAGCCTACAGGGGGGTACCACTGAAGCTTTCTTT. This chain joins TRBV5-5 and TRBJ1-1; 8 bases agree with TRBD1. V shed 4 bases, J shed 4 bases, and the junction held 6 bases outside the gene matches. CDR3 length: 14 amino acids. CDR1 and CDR2 from the germline V gene are SGHKS and YYEKEE (reference sequence).

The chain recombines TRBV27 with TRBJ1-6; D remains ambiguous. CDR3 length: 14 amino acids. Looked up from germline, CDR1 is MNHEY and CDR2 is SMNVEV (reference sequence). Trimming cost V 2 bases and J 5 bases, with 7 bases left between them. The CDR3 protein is CASSLGGNNSPLHF. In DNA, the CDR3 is TGTGCCAGCAGTTTAGGAGGGAATAATTCACCCCTCCACTTT.

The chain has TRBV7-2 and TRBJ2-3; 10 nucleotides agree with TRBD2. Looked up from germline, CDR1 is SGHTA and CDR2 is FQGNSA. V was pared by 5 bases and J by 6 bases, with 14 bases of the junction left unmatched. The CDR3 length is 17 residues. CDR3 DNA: TGTGCCAGCAGCCCCCCCGGGCTAGCGGGGGCCCCCGATACGCAGTATTTT. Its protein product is CASSPPGLAGAPDTQYF.

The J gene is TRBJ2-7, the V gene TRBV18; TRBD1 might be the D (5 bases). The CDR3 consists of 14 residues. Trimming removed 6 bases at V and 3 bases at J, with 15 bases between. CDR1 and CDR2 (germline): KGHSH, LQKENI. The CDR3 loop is CASSAQGINYEQYF. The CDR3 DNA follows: TGTGCCAGCTCGGCGCAGGGTATCAACTACGAGCAGTACTTC.

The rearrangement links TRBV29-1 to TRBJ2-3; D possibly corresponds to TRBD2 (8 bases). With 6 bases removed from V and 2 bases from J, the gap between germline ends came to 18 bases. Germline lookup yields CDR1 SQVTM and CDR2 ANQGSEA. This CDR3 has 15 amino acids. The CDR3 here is CSVGRDRENTDTQYF. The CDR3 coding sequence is TGCAGCGTCGGGAGGGACAGAGAAAACACAGATACGCAGTATTTT.

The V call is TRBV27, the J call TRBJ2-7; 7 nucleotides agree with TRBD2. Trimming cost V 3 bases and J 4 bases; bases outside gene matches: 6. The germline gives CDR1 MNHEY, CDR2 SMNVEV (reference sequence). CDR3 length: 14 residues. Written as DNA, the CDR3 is TGTGCCAGCAGTTTTAAGGGACTACAATACGAGCAGTACTTC. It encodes CASSFKGLQYEQYF.

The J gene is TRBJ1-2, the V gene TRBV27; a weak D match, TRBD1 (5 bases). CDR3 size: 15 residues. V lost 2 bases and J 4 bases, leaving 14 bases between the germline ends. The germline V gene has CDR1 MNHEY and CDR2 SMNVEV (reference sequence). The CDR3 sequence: CASSLKGGQGYGYTF. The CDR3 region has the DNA TGTGCCAGCAGTTTAAAGGGCGGCCAGGGCTATGGCTACACCTTC.

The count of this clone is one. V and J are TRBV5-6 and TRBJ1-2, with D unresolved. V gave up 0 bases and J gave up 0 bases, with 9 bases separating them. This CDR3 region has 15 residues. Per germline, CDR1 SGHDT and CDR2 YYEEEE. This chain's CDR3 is CASSLGRQPNYGYTF. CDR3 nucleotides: TGTGCCAGCAGCTTGGGGAGGCAACCTAACTATGGCTACACCTTC.

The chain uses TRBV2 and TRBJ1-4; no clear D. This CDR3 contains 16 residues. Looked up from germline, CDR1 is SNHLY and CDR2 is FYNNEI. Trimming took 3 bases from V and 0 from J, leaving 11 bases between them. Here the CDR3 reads CASSEMGRPTNEKLFF. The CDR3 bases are TGTGCCAGCAGTGAGATGGGGAGGCCAACTAATGAAAAACTGTTTTTT.

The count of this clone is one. As DNA, the CDR3 is TGTGCCAGTAGTATACGCCTCCGCGGCAGGGTGATGGGCTATGGCTACACCTTC. Translation: CASSIRLRGRVMGYGYTF. The rearrangement joins TRBV19 to TRBJ1-2, with a weak D call TRBD1 (5 bases). Trimming shortened V by 2 bases and J by 4 bases, and 23 bases separated the two germline ends. CDR1 is LNHDA, CDR2 SQIVND, per germline (reference sequence). The CDR3 is made up of 18 amino acids.

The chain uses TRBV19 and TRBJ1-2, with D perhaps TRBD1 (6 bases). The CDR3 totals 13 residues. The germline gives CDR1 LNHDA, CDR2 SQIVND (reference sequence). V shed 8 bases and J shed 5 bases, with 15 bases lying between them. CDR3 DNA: TGTGCCAGTGATAACTCAGGGGATTATGGCTACACCTTC. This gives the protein CASDNSGDYGYTF.

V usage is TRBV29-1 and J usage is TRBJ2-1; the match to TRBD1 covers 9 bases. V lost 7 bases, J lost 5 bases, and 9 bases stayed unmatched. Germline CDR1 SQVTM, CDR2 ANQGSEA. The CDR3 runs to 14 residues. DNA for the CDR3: TGCAGCGCGCGCCCGGGACAGGGCAACAATGAGCAGTTCTTC. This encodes CSARPGQGNNEQFF.

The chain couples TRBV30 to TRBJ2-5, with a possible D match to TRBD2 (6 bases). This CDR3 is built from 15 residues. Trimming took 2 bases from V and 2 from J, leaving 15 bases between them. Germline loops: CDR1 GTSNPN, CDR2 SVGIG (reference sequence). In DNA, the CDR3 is TGTGCCTGGAGTAGGACTGGAGGGAGGCAAGAGACCCAGTACTTC. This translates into CAWSRTGGRQETQYF. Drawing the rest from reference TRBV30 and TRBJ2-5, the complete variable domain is SQTIHQWPATLVQPVGSPLSLECTVEGTSNPNLYWYRQAAGRGLQLLFYSVGIGQISSEVPQNLSASRPQDRQFILSSKKLLLSDSGFYLCAWSRTGGRQETQYFGPGTRLLVL.

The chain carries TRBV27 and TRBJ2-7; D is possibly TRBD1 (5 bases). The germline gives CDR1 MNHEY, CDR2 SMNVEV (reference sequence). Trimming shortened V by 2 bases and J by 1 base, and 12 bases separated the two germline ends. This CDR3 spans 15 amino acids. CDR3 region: CASSLGRTGSYEQYF. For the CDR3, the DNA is TGTGCCAGCAGTTTAGGTAGAACAGGTTCCTACGAGCAGTACTTC.

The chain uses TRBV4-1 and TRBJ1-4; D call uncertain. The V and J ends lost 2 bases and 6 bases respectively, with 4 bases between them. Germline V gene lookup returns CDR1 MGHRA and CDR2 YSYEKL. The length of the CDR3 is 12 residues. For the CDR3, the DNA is TGCGCCAGCAGCCAACCTTATGAAAAACTGTTTTTT. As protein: CASSQPYEKLFF.

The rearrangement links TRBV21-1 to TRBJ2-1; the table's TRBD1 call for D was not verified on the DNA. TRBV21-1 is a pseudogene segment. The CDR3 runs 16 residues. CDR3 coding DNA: TGTGCCAGCAGCAAACCGGGACAGGGATCCGGGGATGAGCAGTTCTTC. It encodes CASSKPGQGSGDEQFF.

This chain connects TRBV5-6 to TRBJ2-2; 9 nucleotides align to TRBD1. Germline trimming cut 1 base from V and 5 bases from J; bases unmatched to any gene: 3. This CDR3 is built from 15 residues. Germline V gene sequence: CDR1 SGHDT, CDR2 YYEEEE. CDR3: CASSLLDRGTGELFF. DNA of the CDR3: TGTGCCAGCAGCTTGTTGGACAGGGGAACCGGGGAGCTGTTTTTT.

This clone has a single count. The CDR3 loop reads CASSGTSNNSPLHF. CDR3 coding DNA: TGTGCCAGCAGCGGGACAAGTAATAATTCACCCCTCCACTTT. The chain joins TRBV2 to TRBJ1-6; D is perhaps TRBD1 (6 bases). CDR3 length: 14 residues. V was clipped by 6 bases and J by 5 bases, with 11 bases between them. From germline, CDR1 is SNHLY and CDR2 FYNNEI.

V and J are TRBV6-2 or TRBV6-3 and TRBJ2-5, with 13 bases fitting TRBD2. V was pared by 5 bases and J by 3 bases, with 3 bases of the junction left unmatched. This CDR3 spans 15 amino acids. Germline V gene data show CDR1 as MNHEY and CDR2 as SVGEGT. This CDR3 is CASSILAGGEETQYF. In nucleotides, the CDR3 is TGTGCCAGCAGTATACTAGCGGGGGGGGAAGAGACCCAGTACTTC.

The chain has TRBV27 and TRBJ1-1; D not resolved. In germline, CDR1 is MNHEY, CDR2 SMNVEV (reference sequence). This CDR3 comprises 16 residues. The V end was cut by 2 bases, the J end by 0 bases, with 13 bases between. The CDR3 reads CASSLLAGGMNTEAFF. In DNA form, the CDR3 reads TGTGCCAGCAGTTTACTTGCAGGCGGGATGAACACTGAAGCTTTCTTT.